The source of this TCR beta chain is a study of post-analysis software for immune sequencing data. For the study at large: Progressive-relapsing, secondary progressive and relapsing-remitting multiple sclerosis were among the disease courses included. Whole-study results and caveats: TRBV segments more frequent in patients than in controls numbered roughly 5 and included TRBV5-6, TRBV5-1 and TRBV20-1. Versus controls, multiple sclerosis patients showed significantly lower diversity (normalized Chao1). Those samples that were prepared in the same batch co-clustered strongly by F measure.

The CDR3 has 15 amino acids. Germline CDR1 is MNHEY and CDR2 is SVGAGI. Trimming took 7 bases from V and 2 from J; bases not matched to a gene: 8. Remarks on this clonotype: What it binds is unknown.

Presence of unique molecular identifiers characterized the TCR beta cDNA libraries. One entry per CDR3 protein, called by TCRdb with MiXCR from the PCR reads. Found here are about 460,000 distinct CDR3 sequences, 45% of them singletons; the top ten hold over 10%. The sequence derives from a girl aged 10-17 years with multiple sclerosis. This chain connects TRBV6-5 to TRBJ2-5; 9 bases map to TRBD2. Sample: blood. CDR3 bases: TGTGCCAGCACATATAGCGGGAGAGGGCAAGAGACCCAGTACTTC. Encoded protein: CASTYSGRGQETQYF.